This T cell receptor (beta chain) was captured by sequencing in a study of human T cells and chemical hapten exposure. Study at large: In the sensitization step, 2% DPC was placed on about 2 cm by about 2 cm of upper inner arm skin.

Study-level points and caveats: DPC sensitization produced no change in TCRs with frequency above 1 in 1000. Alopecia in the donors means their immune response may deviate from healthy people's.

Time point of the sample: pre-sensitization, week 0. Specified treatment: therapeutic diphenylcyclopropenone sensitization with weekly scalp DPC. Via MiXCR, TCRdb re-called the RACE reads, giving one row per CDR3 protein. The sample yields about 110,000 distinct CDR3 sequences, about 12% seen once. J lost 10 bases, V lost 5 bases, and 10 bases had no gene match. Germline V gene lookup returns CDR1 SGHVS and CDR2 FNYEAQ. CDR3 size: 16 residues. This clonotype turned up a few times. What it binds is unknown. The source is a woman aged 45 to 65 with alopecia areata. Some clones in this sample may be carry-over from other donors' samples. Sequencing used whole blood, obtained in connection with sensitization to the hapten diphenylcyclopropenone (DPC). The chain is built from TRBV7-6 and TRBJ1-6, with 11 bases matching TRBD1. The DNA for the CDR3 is TGTGCCAGCAGCCTAGTAAGAGGGACAGGGGGATCACCCCTCCACTTT. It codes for CASSLVRGTGGSPLHF.